What follows are 25 T cell receptor beta chains derived from one specimen sequenced in a study of OX40 agonist ivuxolimab in advanced cancers. Profiling relied on immunoSEQ multiplex PCR, and the TCRdb table lists in-frame clones only, not all of them. The data contain tens of thousands of clones, approximately 89% of them seen just once; the ten biggest clones take up around a sixth. The sample here was CD4+ or CD8+ T cells sorted from blood, taken in a trial of the OX40 agonist ivuxolimab. These receptors originate from an adult with an advanced solid tumor such as melanoma, head and neck, liver or kidney cancer.

This chain uses TRBV28 with TRBJ1-2; 9 nucleotides align to TRBD1. Per the germline V gene, CDR1 is MDHEN and CDR2 is SYDVKM. The J segment lost 5 bases and the V segment lost 8 bases, leaving 9 bases of the junction unmatched. The CDR3 has 14 residues. DNA for the CDR3: TGTGCCAGCCGAATACAGGGGGCGGAATATGGCTACACCTTC. Translating it yields CASRIQGAEYGYTF.

The V and J genes are TRBV19 and TRBJ1-4; D is unresolved. This CDR3 has 13 residues. The V gene's germline CDR1 is LNHDA and CDR2 SQIVND (reference sequence). Deletions cut 4 bases from V and 4 bases from J, with 7 bases between. The CDR3, as DNA: TGTGCCAGTAGTAACCAGTTTAATGAAAAACTGTTTTTT. Amino acid sequence: CASSNQFNEKLFF.

The chain is built from TRBV19 and TRBJ2-1, with D possibly matching TRBD2 (6 bases). Trimming pared 3 bases from V and 6 bases from J, leaving 12 bases between. The CDR3 is 14 amino acids. Per germline, CDR1 LNHDA and CDR2 SQIVND (reference sequence). The CDR3 protein is CASSMTSATNEQFF. CDR3 nucleotides: TGTGCCAGTAGTATGACTAGTGCCACCAATGAGCAGTTCTTC.

V is TRBV11-2 and J is TRBJ2-5, with a weak D call TRBD2 (5 bases). The germline CDR1 and CDR2 sequences are SGHAT and FQNNGV. This CDR3 is 15 amino acids long. V was shortened by 1 base and J by 5 bases, with 14 bases between the two germline ends. CDR3 nucleotides: TGTGCCAGCAGCTTAGGTACCGGGGTGGATGAGACCCAGTACTTC. Translated: CASSLGTGVDETQYF.

V is TRBV6-6 and J is TRBJ2-1; 8 nucleotides agree with TRBD2. The CDR3 has 15 amino acids. Germline V CDR1 and CDR2: MNHNY, SVGAGI (reference sequence). V lost 0 bases, J lost 7 bases, and 5 bases stayed unmatched. DNA for the CDR3: TGTGCCAGCAGTTACTCCCGGGGGGGTAGTAATGAGCAGTTCTTC. This encodes CASSYSRGGSNEQFF.

V gene TRBV25-1 combines with J gene TRBJ2-1; no reliable D call. The V gene's germline CDR1 is MGHDK and CDR2 SYGVNS. V was trimmed by 8 bases and J by 4 bases, leaving 15 bases between them. CDR3 size: 14 residues. The DNA for the CDR3 is TGTGCCAGCGCTACCTCACCGGCATACAATGAGCAGTTCTTC. Translating gives CASATSPAYNEQFF. Variable domain in full (rest from reference TRBV25-1 and TRBJ2-1): EADIYQTPRYLVIGTGKKITLECSQTMGHDKMYWYQQDPGMELHLIHYSYGVNSTEKGDLSSESTVSRIRTEHFPLTLESARPSHTSQYLCASATSPAYNEQFFGPGTRLTVL.

This clone occurred once. The rearrangement joins TRBV9 to TRBJ2-7, with D tentatively TRBD1 or TRBD2 (5 bases each). The V gene's germline CDR1 is SGDLS and CDR2 YYNGEE. V lost 3 bases, J lost 0 bases, and 13 bases lay in between. This CDR3 spans 15 amino acids. The CDR3 DNA sequence: TGTGCCAGCAGCGCAGGGACGGTAAGCTCCTACGAGCAGTACTTC. Its translation is CASSAGTVSSYEQYF.

The V call is TRBV25-1, the J call TRBJ1-2, with D maybe TRBD1 (5 bases). The germline CDR1 and CDR2 sequences are MGHDK and SYGVNS. The CDR3 has 12 amino acids. The germline V and J ends were trimmed by 4 bases and 5 bases, with 8 bases remaining between them. The DNA for the CDR3 is TGTGCCAGCAGTGGGGGGAAGTATGGCTACACCTTC. Its protein product is CASSGGKYGYTF.

V gene TRBV2 combines with J gene TRBJ2-3; 11 nucleotides match TRBD1. CDR1 is SNHLY, CDR2 FYNNEI, per germline. V dropped 3 bases and J dropped 3; count of bases not matched to a gene: 5. The CDR3 has 16 residues. CDR3 sequence reads: CASSDLGTGGTDTQYF. For the CDR3, the DNA is TGTGCCAGCAGTGACCTGGGGACAGGGGGAACAGATACGCAGTATTTT.

The chain recombines TRBV6-5 with TRBJ1-4; the D is unclear. Per the germline V gene, CDR1 is MNHEY and CDR2 is SVGAGI. The CDR3 is made up of 16 amino acids. With 2 bases removed from V and 6 bases from J, the gap between germline ends came to 16 bases. The CDR3 is CASSYGLNSADEKLFF. The CDR3 DNA is TGTGCCAGCAGTTACGGGCTAAATTCGGCGGATGAAAAACTGTTTTTT.

The chain carries TRBV27 and TRBJ2-5, with TRBD2 matching 8 bases. The CDR3 extends over 16 amino acids. Germline assignment: CDR1 MNHEY and CDR2 SMNVEV (reference sequence). V dropped 1 base and J dropped 3; count of bases not matched to a gene: 7. In DNA, the CDR3 is TGTGCCAGCAGTTTATACGCGGGGGGACTTGAAGAGACCCAGTACTTC. This translates into CASSLYAGGLEETQYF.

The chain employs TRBV18 and TRBJ1-1; 9 bases fit TRBD1. CDR1 KGHSH and CDR2 LQKENI come from the germline V gene. The CDR3 sequence is 13 residues long. After removal of 3 bases from V and 5 bases from J, the junction contained 1 base not matched to a gene. As DNA, the CDR3 is TGTGCCAGCTCACCCGACAGGGGGACTGAAGCTTTCTTT. Its translation is CASSPDRGTEAFF.

The chain recombines TRBV28 with TRBJ1-1; 7 nucleotides match TRBD1. Germline loops: CDR1 MDHEN, CDR2 SYDVKM. The CDR3 sequence is 18 residues long. Germline trimming cut 5 bases from V and 2 bases from J; bases unmatched to any gene: 17. The chain's CDR3 is CASSGAGGGPDLNTEAFF. CDR3 nucleotides: TGTGCCAGCAGTGGCGCAGGGGGAGGCCCCGATTTAAACACTGAAGCTTTCTTT.

The CDR3 region has the DNA TGCAGCGTTGAAGATGAGGGACAGGTAAGCTCCTACAATGAGCAGTTCTTC. It translates to CSVEDEGQVSSYNEQFF. This rearrangement joins TRBV29-1 to TRBJ2-1, with TRBD1 matching 8 bases. V dropped 0 bases and J dropped 0; count of bases not matched to a gene: 7. The CDR3 covers 17 residues. Germline lookup yields CDR1 SQVTM and CDR2 ANQGSEA.

Concerning this clone: The sample has other DNA sequences that encode this CDR3 too. The chain employs TRBV19 and TRBJ1-1; D unresolved. The CDR3 has 12 amino acids. V lost 3 bases and J lost 2, with 4 bases in between. CDR1 is LNHDA, CDR2 SQIVND, per germline (reference sequence). CDR3 sequence reads: CASSIGNTEAFF. The CDR3 bases are TGTGCCAGTAGTATTGGCAACACTGAAGCTTTCTTT.

The gene calls are TRBV4-1 and TRBJ1-2; D unclear. The CDR3 covers 18 residues. V shed 3 bases and J shed 0 bases, with 20 bases lying between them. CDR1 and CDR2 from the germline V gene are MGHRA and YSYEKL. CDR3 DNA sequence: TGCGCCAGCAGCCAGGATACCCCATACCAGCAGGCTAACTATGGCTACACCTTC. Translated, it gives CASSQDTPYQQANYGYTF.

This clone was counted ten times or more. The CDR3 loop is CAWSVDRGEQFF. The CDR3 DNA reads TGTGCCTGGAGTGTTGACCGAGGGGAGCAGTTCTTC. The J gene is TRBJ2-1, the V gene TRBV30; maybe TRBD2 (5 bases). Germline CDR1 and CDR2: GTSNPN and SVGIG (reference sequence). Trimming pared 0 bases from V and 10 bases from J, leaving 10 bases between. This CDR3 has 12 amino acids.

The DNA for the CDR3 is TGTGCCAGCAGCTCCTTCTACGAGCAGTACTTC. It translates to CASSSFYEQYF. The chain links TRBV7-9 to TRBJ2-7; D gene uncertain. In germline, CDR1 is SEHNR, CDR2 FQNEAQ (reference sequence). This CDR3 comprises 11 residues. Trimming took off 4 bases at V and 3 bases at J, with 4 bases between the two ends.

This clone occurred once. V usage is TRBV6-5 and J usage is TRBJ1-1; 10 positions agree with TRBD1. V shed 3 bases, J shed 7 bases, and the junction held 8 bases outside the gene matches. This CDR3 contains 15 residues. The germline V gene has CDR1 MNHEY and CDR2 SVGAGI. CDR3 DNA sequence: TGTGCCAGCAGTTATATGGGACAGGGGAGCAGTGAAGCTTTCTTT. Its translation is CASSYMGQGSSEAFF.

The chain carries TRBV7-9 and TRBJ1-2; D is perhaps TRBD1 (5 bases). The CDR3 sequence is 16 residues long. The germline V gene encodes CDR1 SEHNR and CDR2 FQNEAQ (reference sequence). V dropped 2 bases and J dropped 4 bases, with 17 bases sitting between them. The CDR3 nucleotides are TGTGCCAGCAGCTTACCCGAACATCAGGGATTCTATGGCTACACCTTC. Translating it yields CASSLPEHQGFYGYTF.

The rearrangement joins TRBV5-6 to TRBJ2-3; D call uncertain. The germline V gene has CDR1 SGHDT and CDR2 YYEEEE. This CDR3 region has 15 residues. The V and J ends lost 4 bases and 5 bases respectively, with 17 bases between them. CDR3 sequence: CASSPVGLSQDTQYF. For the CDR3, the DNA is TGTGCCAGCAGCCCCGTGGGGTTATCACAAGATACGCAGTATTTT.

The rearrangement links TRBV6-1 to TRBJ1-2; D ambiguous. The germline CDR1 and CDR2 sequences are MNHNS and SASEGT. V was shortened by 1 base and J by 4 bases, with 13 bases between the two germline ends. The CDR3 has 15 amino acids. The CDR3 DNA follows: TGTGCCAGCAGTGAAGTAGGGTGGGCGCTCTATGGCTACACCTTC. This codes for CASSEVGWALYGYTF.

The chain employs TRBV5-6 and TRBJ1-5; a weak D match, TRBD1 (6 bases). CDR3 length: 15 residues. Germline V gene lookup returns CDR1 SGHDT and CDR2 YYEEEE. Trimming removed 0 bases at V and 6 bases at J, with 13 bases between. CDR3 sequence: CASSLAGAGRQPQHF. DNA of the CDR3: TGTGCCAGCAGCTTGGCAGGGGCAGGGCGTCAGCCCCAGCATTTT. Based on the CDR3 plus reference TRBV5-6 and TRBJ1-5, the full variable domain is DAGVTQSPTHLIKTRGQQVTLRCSPKSGHDTVSWYQQALGQGPQFIFQYYEEEERQRGNFPDRFSGHQFPNYSSELNVNALLLGDSALYLCASSLAGAGRQPQHFGDGTRLSIL.

J is TRBJ2-1 and V is TRBV6-5, with TRBD2 as a possible D gene (6 bases). The germline V gene has CDR1 MNHEY and CDR2 SVGAGI. The CDR3 contains 15 residues. Trimming stripped 2 bases from V and 6 bases from J, with 14 bases between. The CDR3 DNA follows: TGTGCCAGCAGTTACCTAATAGCGGAGGTCAATGAGCAGTTCTTC. It is translated as CASSYLIAEVNEQFF.

This clone was seen a single time. V usage is TRBV27 and J usage is TRBJ1-2; unclear D gene. The germline V gene encodes CDR1 MNHEY and CDR2 SMNVEV (reference sequence). The CDR3 spans 13 residues. With 5 bases removed from V and 4 bases from J, the gap between germline ends came to 11 bases. The CDR3 coding sequence is TGTGCCAGCAGTCTTGGGCGGACCTATGGCTACACCTTC. It is translated as CASSLGRTYGYTF.